Listed below are T cell receptor beta chains from one sample, sequenced in a study of blood T cell repertoires in COVID-19. Clones were read by immunoSEQ multiplex PCR, and TCRdb kept only the in-frame ones, dropping some. This sample has about 87,000 clones, with approximately 86% found just once. The sequenced material came from peripheral blood. All receptors come from a man aged 35 to 55 with acute or convalescent COVID-19. CDR3s include the opening cysteine and the closing phenylalanine or tryptophan. Fields, in order: D gene, J gene, V gene, clone size, CDR3 protein, CDR3 DNA. D genes are given only for firm matches. Clone size appears in some rows only: once, few, many, or a class for an expanded clone.

d_call: -
j_call: TRBJ1-4
v_call: TRBV5-8
clone_size: -
cdr3_aa: CASSLGQVDNEKLFF
cdr3_nt: TGTGCCAGCAGCTTGGGACAGGTTGATAATGAAAAACTGTTTTTT

d_call: -
j_call: TRBJ2-7
v_call: TRBV6-1
clone_size: -
cdr3_aa: CASSDPDSYEQYF
cdr3_nt: TGTGCCAGCAGTGACCCTGACAGTTACGAGCAGTACTTC

d_call: -
j_call: TRBJ2-1
v_call: TRBV7-8
clone_size: -
cdr3_aa: CASTSGNEQFF
cdr3_nt: TGTGCCAGCACCTCAGGGAACGAGCAGTTCTTC

d_call: -
j_call: TRBJ1-5
v_call: TRBV6-6
clone_size: -
cdr3_aa: CASTQGSNQPQHF
cdr3_nt: TGTGCCAGCACCCAGGGTAGCAATCAGCCCCAGCATTTT

d_call: TRBD2
j_call: TRBJ2-7
v_call: TRBV5-1
clone_size: -
cdr3_aa: CASSLAKRGITYEQYF
cdr3_nt: TGCGCCAGCAGCTTGGCCAAGCGGGGGATTACCTACGAGCAGTACTTC

d_call: -
j_call: TRBJ2-1
v_call: TRBV27
clone_size: few
cdr3_aa: CASSRSGVGGGLVDYNEQFF
cdr3_nt: TGTGCCAGCAGTCGCTCGGGGGTGGGGGGCGGACTAGTCGATTACAATGAGCAGTTCTTC

d_call: TRBD2
j_call: TRBJ2-1
v_call: TRBV29-1
clone_size: -
cdr3_aa: CSVVRGVLAGFREQFF
cdr3_nt: TGCAGCGTTGTCCGGGGGGTACTAGCGGGATTTCGAGAGCAGTTCTTC

d_call: TRBD2
j_call: TRBJ2-2
v_call: TRBV5-1
clone_size: -
cdr3_aa: CASSLSGKNTGELFF
cdr3_nt: TGCGCCAGCAGCTTGAGCGGGAAGAACACCGGGGAGCTGTTTTTT

d_call: -
j_call: TRBJ2-3
v_call: TRBV7-9
clone_size: -
cdr3_aa: CASSFRETDTQYF
cdr3_nt: TGTGCCAGCAGCTTCCGAGAAACAGATACGCAGTATTTT

d_call: TRBD2
j_call: TRBJ2-7
v_call: TRBV9
clone_size: -
cdr3_aa: CASSAGTSAYEQYF
cdr3_nt: TGTGCCAGCAGCGCCGGGACTAGCGCCTACGAGCAGTACTTC

d_call: TRBD2
j_call: TRBJ2-5
v_call: TRBV5-6
clone_size: -
cdr3_aa: CASSTTLAGGIETQYF
cdr3_nt: TGTGCCAGCAGCACTACACTAGCGGGAGGTATAGAGACCCAGTACTTC

d_call: TRBD2
j_call: TRBJ2-1
v_call: TRBV24-1
clone_size: -
cdr3_aa: CATSDPGLAANEQFF
cdr3_nt: TGTGCCACCAGTGACCCGGGACTAGCGGCCAATGAGCAGTTCTTC

d_call: -
j_call: TRBJ1-5
v_call: TRBV15
clone_size: -
cdr3_aa: CATSPGEKGSNQPQHF
cdr3_nt: TGTGCCACCAGTCCGGGGGAAAAAGGGAGCAATCAGCCCCAGCATTTT

d_call: TRBD2
j_call: TRBJ2-1
v_call: TRBV5-1
clone_size: -
cdr3_aa: CASSLQTSEYNEQFF
cdr3_nt: TGCGCCAGCAGCTTACAGACTAGCGAGTACAATGAGCAGTTCTTC

d_call: -
j_call: TRBJ1-6
v_call: TRBV7-8
clone_size: -
cdr3_aa: CASSSPSRGHSPLHF
cdr3_nt: TGTGCCAGCAGCTCCCCTTCCAGGGGCCATTCACCCCTCCACTTT

d_call: -
j_call: TRBJ1-6
v_call: TRBV9
clone_size: -
cdr3_aa: CASSPGHLRSPLHF
cdr3_nt: TGTGCCAGCAGCCCAGGACACCTCAGGTCACCCCTCCACTTT

d_call: TRBD1
j_call: TRBJ2-5
v_call: TRBV7-9
clone_size: -
cdr3_aa: CASSFRQGPGETQYF
cdr3_nt: TGTGCCAGCAGCTTCCGACAGGGGCCGGGGGAGACCCAGTACTTC

d_call: -
j_call: TRBJ2-2
v_call: TRBV2
clone_size: -
cdr3_aa: CASNTGRDTGELFF
cdr3_nt: TGTGCCAGCAATACAGGGAGGGACACCGGGGAGCTGTTTTTT

d_call: -
j_call: TRBJ2-7
v_call: TRBV7-9
clone_size: -
cdr3_aa: CASSLHVERSYEQYF
cdr3_nt: TGTGCCAGCAGCTTACACGTCGAGAGATCCTACGAGCAGTACTTC

d_call: -
j_call: TRBJ2-3
v_call: TRBV24-1
clone_size: -
cdr3_aa: CATSDPRGLGRDTQYF
cdr3_nt: TGTGCCACCAGTGACCCTCGGGGGTTAGGGAGAGATACGCAGTATTTT

d_call: TRBD2
j_call: TRBJ2-1
v_call: TRBV9
clone_size: -
cdr3_aa: CASSEVAGFTNEQFF
cdr3_nt: TGTGCCAGCAGCGAAGTAGCGGGATTTACCAATGAGCAGTTCTTC

d_call: -
j_call: TRBJ1-1
v_call: TRBV3-1/TRBV3-2
clone_size: -
cdr3_aa: CASSPADGLGNTEAFF
cdr3_nt: TGTGCCAGCAGCCCCGCCGACGGACTCGGTAACACTGAAGCTTTCTTT

d_call: -
j_call: TRBJ2-3
v_call: TRBV6-6
clone_size: -
cdr3_aa: CASSPGLGTDTQYF
cdr3_nt: TGTGCCAGCAGTCCCGGACTCGGCACAGATACGCAGTATTTT

d_call: -
j_call: TRBJ2-1
v_call: TRBV11-2
clone_size: -
cdr3_aa: CASSLVGGLANEQFF
cdr3_nt: TGTGCCAGCAGCTTGGTGGGAGGCCTCGCCAATGAGCAGTTCTTC

d_call: TRBD1
j_call: TRBJ1-1
v_call: TRBV2
clone_size: -
cdr3_aa: CASRVGQGEAFF
cdr3_nt: TGTGCCAGCAGAGTTGGACAGGGAGAAGCTTTCTTT

d_call: TRBD1
j_call: TRBJ1-2
v_call: TRBV2
clone_size: -
cdr3_aa: CASSEGDREGYTF
cdr3_nt: TGTGCCAGCAGCGAAGGGGACAGGGAGGGCTACACCTTC

d_call: -
j_call: TRBJ2-1
v_call: TRBV2
clone_size: once
cdr3_aa: CASSGGRREQFF
cdr3_nt: TGTGCCAGCAGTGGAGGTCGGAGGGAGCAGTTCTTC

d_call: TRBD1
j_call: TRBJ2-5
v_call: TRBV10-3
clone_size: -
cdr3_aa: CAISKTGVEETQYF
cdr3_nt: TGTGCCATCAGTAAGACAGGGGTGGAAGAGACCCAGTACTTC

d_call: -
j_call: TRBJ2-1
v_call: TRBV6-4
clone_size: -
cdr3_aa: CASSPGSSYNEQFF
cdr3_nt: TGTGCCAGCAGTCCAGGTTCCTCCTACAATGAGCAGTTCTTC

d_call: -
j_call: TRBJ1-5
v_call: TRBV29-1
clone_size: -
cdr3_aa: CSVGVSGEPNQPQHF
cdr3_nt: TGCAGCGTTGGGGTGTCAGGGGAGCCCAATCAGCCCCAGCATTTT

d_call: -
j_call: TRBJ2-7
v_call: TRBV30
clone_size: -
cdr3_aa: CAWSAEEYEQYF
cdr3_nt: TGTGCCTGGAGTGCGGAGGAATACGAGCAGTACTTC

d_call: -
j_call: TRBJ2-7
v_call: TRBV7-8
clone_size: -
cdr3_aa: CASSLGAKLYEQYF
cdr3_nt: TGTGCCAGCAGCTTAGGGGCCAAGTTGTACGAGCAGTACTTC

d_call: -
j_call: TRBJ2-5
v_call: TRBV10-3
clone_size: -
cdr3_aa: CAISTGVESPSRETQYF
cdr3_nt: TGTGCCATCAGTACGGGGGTGGAGTCCCCCTCGAGAGAGACCCAGTACTTC

d_call: TRBD1
j_call: TRBJ1-2
v_call: TRBV5-1
clone_size: -
cdr3_aa: CASSGGTDYGYTF
cdr3_nt: TGCGCCAGCAGCGGAGGGACAGACTATGGCTACACCTTC

d_call: -
j_call: TRBJ1-3
v_call: TRBV7-2
clone_size: -
cdr3_aa: CASSLASGYGNTIYF
cdr3_nt: TGTGCCAGCAGCTTAGCGTCAGGGTACGGAAACACCATATATTTT

d_call: TRBD1
j_call: TRBJ1-2
v_call: TRBV4-2
clone_size: many
cdr3_aa: CASSRGQGASYGYTF
cdr3_nt: TGTGCCAGCAGCCGAGGACAGGGGGCTTCCTATGGCTACACCTTC

d_call: TRBD2
j_call: TRBJ2-3
v_call: TRBV10-3
clone_size: -
cdr3_aa: CAISEPTLTSGGTDTQYF
cdr3_nt: TGTGCCATCAGTGAGCCGACTCTGACTAGCGGGGGCACAGATACGCAGTATTTT

d_call: TRBD1
j_call: TRBJ1-2
v_call: TRBV6-6
clone_size: -
cdr3_aa: CASSYSSGGDGYTF
cdr3_nt: TGTGCCAGCAGTTACTCCTCAGGGGGTGATGGCTACACCTTC

d_call: TRBD2
j_call: TRBJ2-7
v_call: TRBV2
clone_size: -
cdr3_aa: CASFPGLAIHEQYF
cdr3_nt: TGTGCCAGTTTTCCGGGACTAGCAATCCACGAGCAGTACTTC

d_call: -
j_call: TRBJ1-6
v_call: TRBV6-6
clone_size: -
cdr3_aa: CASSGGGSPLHF
cdr3_nt: TGTGCCAGCAGTGGCGGGGGGTCACCCCTCCACTTT

d_call: -
j_call: TRBJ2-1
v_call: TRBV6-2/TRBV6-3
clone_size: -
cdr3_aa: CASSIRVEQFF
cdr3_nt: TGTGCCAGCAGTATTAGAGTTGAGCAGTTCTTC

d_call: -
j_call: TRBJ2-7
v_call: TRBV6-5
clone_size: -
cdr3_aa: CASSWGVSSYEQYF
cdr3_nt: TGTGCCAGCAGTTGGGGCGTCTCCTCCTACGAGCAGTACTTC

d_call: -
j_call: TRBJ1-2
v_call: TRBV11-2
clone_size: -
cdr3_aa: CASSLGGFGYTF
cdr3_nt: TGTGCCAGCAGCTTAGGGGGCTTTGGCTACACCTTC

d_call: TRBD1
j_call: TRBJ1-2
v_call: TRBV5-1
clone_size: -
cdr3_aa: CASSLGQGESGYTF
cdr3_nt: TGCGCCAGCAGCTTGGGACAGGGGGAAAGCGGCTACACCTTC

d_call: -
j_call: TRBJ2-1
v_call: TRBV7-2
clone_size: -
cdr3_aa: CASSLSGNSNEQFF
cdr3_nt: TGTGCCAGCAGCTTATCAGGGAATAGCAATGAGCAGTTCTTC